Each of the 10 T cell receptor beta chains below was sequenced from the same sample in a study of shared clonotypes between healthy human individuals. CD45RO-negative CD8 cells positively selected for CCR7 made up the naive population, which excluded terminally differentiated effector memory CD45RA+ cells. Generated by immunoSEQ multiplex PCR, the TCRdb table keeps only in-frame clones and is missing some. This table has approximately 600,000 clones, around 96% appearing once. The source material was naive CD8+ T cells sorted from blood. Receptors originate from a woman aged 25 to 45 in good health.

This sequence joins TRBV7-2 and TRBJ2-7; 8 bases fit TRBD2. CDR1 SGHTA and CDR2 FQGNSA come from the germline V gene. The CDR3 length is 14 residues. DNA for the CDR3: TGTGTCATCGGTGAGCGGGAGAACTCCTACGAGCAGTACTTC. The encoded protein is CVIGERENSYEQYF.

This clone was seen once. This specimen includes other DNA sequences encoding the same CDR3. The rearrangement links TRBV15 to TRBJ2-5, with 11 bases fitting TRBD2. The CDR3 contains 14 residues. Germline CDR1 reads LNHNV; CDR2 reads YYDKDF (reference sequence). V gave up 3 bases and J gave up 3 bases; unmatched junction bases: 0. The CDR3 spells CATSRGLAEETQYF. CDR3 nucleotide sequence: TGTGCCACCAGCAGGGGACTAGCGGAAGAGACCCAGTACTTC.

The rearrangement joins TRBV5-6 to TRBJ2-3, with D uncertain. CDR1 and CDR2 (germline): SGHDT, YYEEEE. Trimming cost V 3 bases and J 3 bases, with 8 bases left between them. CDR3 length equals 13 residues. CDR3 in DNA: TGTGCCAGCAGCTCCGGTTATACAGATACGCAGTATTTT. Its translation: CASSSGYTDTQYF.

The rearrangement uses TRBV29-1 and TRBJ1-1; TRBD1 matches 9 bases. From germline, CDR1 is SQVTM and CDR2 ANQGSEA. Unmatched junction bases numbered 8, after V lost 6 bases and J lost 6 bases. The CDR3 spans 13 residues. The CDR3, as DNA: TGCAGCGTCGCCGGGACAGGGCCCCCTGAAGCTTTCTTT. It encodes CSVAGTGPPEAFF.

V usage is TRBV6-5 and J usage is TRBJ2-1; D might be TRBD2 (6 bases). The CDR3 length is 16 residues. Trimming took 0 bases from V and 0 from J, leaving 9 bases between them. The germline V gene encodes CDR1 MNHEY and CDR2 SVGAGI. The CDR3 loop is CASSYSRDHSYNEQFF. In DNA form, the CDR3 reads TGTGCCAGCAGTTACTCGCGGGACCACTCCTACAATGAGCAGTTCTTC.

This chain connects TRBV27 to TRBJ1-4, with TRBD1 as a possible D gene (5 bases). This CDR3 is built from 16 residues. V was trimmed by 3 bases and J by 8 bases, leaving 19 bases between them. Germline CDR1 reads MNHEY; CDR2 reads SMNVEV (reference sequence). The CDR3 region has the DNA TGTGCCAGCAGTTTGGCCCGCGAGGGGACTGGCGAAAAACTGTTTTTT. Protein: CASSLAREGTGEKLFF.

V gene TRBV7-8 combines with J gene TRBJ2-7; TRBD2 is a possible D gene (5 bases). The CDR3 spans 15 residues. Germline CDR1 SGHVS, CDR2 FQNEAQ. Trimming cost V 0 bases and J 5 bases, with 14 bases left between them. In DNA, the CDR3 is TGTGCCAGCAGCTTAGCGGGCGGAGGAGGAGACGAGCAGTACTTC. Its translation: CASSLAGGGGDEQYF.

Only one count was recorded for this clone. The V and J genes are TRBV19 and TRBJ1-3, with 7 bases fitting TRBD1. CDR3 length: 16 residues. The V gene end was trimmed by 5 bases and the J gene end by 0 bases; junction bases not matched to a gene: 7. The germline CDR1 and CDR2 sequences are LNHDA and SQIVND (reference sequence). In nucleotides, the CDR3 is TGTGCCAGTAGTTATCGGGACAGACGCTCTGGAAACACCATATATTTT. Encoded protein: CASSYRDRRSGNTIYF.

V gene TRBV27 combines with J gene TRBJ2-7; weak D call: TRBD2 (5 bases). This CDR3 has 16 residues. V was pared by 6 bases and J by 3 bases, with 21 bases between. CDR1 and CDR2 (germline): MNHEY, SMNVEV (reference sequence). The CDR3 reads CASSTRGERRYYEQYF. The CDR3 DNA reads TGTGCCAGCAGCACCCGGGGAGAGCGGCGTTACTACGAGCAGTACTTC.

The chain is built from TRBV6-1 and TRBJ2-7; D is possibly TRBD1 (5 bases). The ends were cut back, 6 bases at V and 0 bases at J, with 9 bases in the middle. The CDR3 spans 13 residues. Germline CDR1 reads MNHNS; CDR2 reads SASEGT. The CDR3 DNA reads TGTGCCAGCAGAGACAGTACCTCCTACGAGCAGTACTTC. Translating gives CASRDSTSYEQYF.